These 32 T cell receptor beta chains were all obtained from the same sample, sequenced in a study of spatial heterogeneity in lung cancer. The time point was: sample taken at primary tumor resection. Whole RNA obtained from tumor, nontumor lung or frozen PBMC underwent sequencing without sorting. Each CDR3 protein is one row after TCRdb ran MiXCR on the 5' RACE reads. The sample lists a few thousand distinct CDR3 sequences; roughly 27% were seen once. The sample in question was PBMCs, obtained at surgery. All receptors come from a male donor with early-stage non-small cell lung cancer.

In nucleotides, the CDR3 is TGTGCCAGCAGCAGATCATTCGGTAGCAATCAGCCCCAGCATTTT. This gives the protein CASSRSFGSNQPQHF. This rearrangement joins TRBV7-2 to TRBJ1-5, with D unresolved. The CDR3 totals 15 residues. V lost 5 bases to trimming and J lost 0 bases, with 11 bases between them. Germline V gives CDR1 SGHTA, CDR2 FQGNSA.

This clonotype has a count of ten or more. The rearrangement links TRBV24-1 to TRBJ2-7, with a tentative D call TRBD2 (6 bases). V was cut by 5 bases and J by 4 bases, with 11 bases left in between. The length of the CDR3 is 13 residues. Per the germline V gene, CDR1 is KGHDR and CDR2 is SFDVKD. CDR3 loop: CATSAGRGYEQYF. The CDR3 nucleotides read TGTGCCACCAGTGCCGGGAGAGGGTACGAGCAGTACTTC.

In this sample, this clonotype is medium-sized. The J gene is TRBJ1-6, the V gene TRBV5-1; D not resolved. Germline CDR1 and CDR2: SGHRS and YFSETQ. V lost 0 bases and J lost 4, with 8 bases in between. This CDR3 contains 15 residues. For the CDR3, the DNA is TGCGCCAGCAGCTTGGGCGGGCCGTATAATTCACCCCTCCACTTT. Its protein is CASSLGGPYNSPLHF.

This clonotype has a count of ten or more. CDR3 region: CASSWTSGGTYNEQFF. For the CDR3, the DNA is TGTGCCAGCAGCTGGACTAGCGGGGGGACCTACAATGAGCAGTTCTTC. The chain links TRBV7-9 to TRBJ2-1, with TRBD2 matching 14 bases. V gave up 4 bases and J gave up 2 bases; unmatched junction bases: 1. Germline V CDR1 and CDR2: SEHNR, FQNEAQ (reference sequence). The CDR3 is made up of 16 amino acids.

V and J are TRBV4-3 and TRBJ1-4; TRBD1 might be the D (6 bases). This CDR3 has 17 amino acids. CDR1 and CDR2 from the germline V gene are LGHNA and YSLEER. V lost 1 base and J lost 10, with 22 bases in between. CDR3 sequence: CASSQVLVIMGAGKLFF. CDR3 coding DNA: TGCGCCAGCAGCCAAGTCCTCGTCATTATGGGGGCGGGAAAACTGTTTTTT.

The chain is built from TRBV7-2 and TRBJ2-7; D remains ambiguous. Germline V gene sequence: CDR1 SGHTA, CDR2 FQGNSA. The CDR3 length is 12 residues. Trimming cost V 2 bases and J 5 bases, with 7 bases left between them. The CDR3 DNA reads as TGTGCCAGCAGCTTAAGCTTAAACGAGCAGTACTTC. Its translation is CASSLSLNEQYF.

The J gene is TRBJ2-2, the V gene TRBV3-1; 8 positions agree with TRBD1. Germline loops: CDR1 LGHDT, CDR2 YNNKEL (reference sequence). The length of the CDR3 is 15 residues. The ends lost 6 bases at V and 6 bases at J; junction bases unmatched: 9. CDR3 protein: CASRPGTGAAGELFF. In DNA, the CDR3 is TGTGCCAGCAGGCCCGGGACAGGAGCAGCCGGGGAGCTGTTTTTT.

Sample share makes this clonotype medium-sized. The J gene is TRBJ1-2, the V gene TRBV7-2; the D gene is possibly TRBD1 (5 bases). The CDR3 spans 17 residues. CDR1 is SGHTA, CDR2 FQGNSA, per germline. With 5 bases removed from V and 2 bases from J, the gap between germline ends came to 21 bases. The CDR3 here is CASSQLGGLYLNYGYTF. The CDR3 DNA sequence: TGTGCCAGCAGCCAATTGGGGGGACTCTACCTAAACTATGGCTACACCTTC.

This clonotype has at least ten counts. V gene TRBV7-3 combines with J gene TRBJ2-1; D unresolved. V lost 1 base, J lost 6 bases, and 13 bases lay in between. The CDR3 is made up of 15 amino acids. Germline loops: CDR1 SGHTA, CDR2 FQGTGA. The DNA for the CDR3 is TGTGCCAGCAGCTTAAAGCGAGGACCCCTCAATGAGCAGTTCTTC. As protein: CASSLKRGPLNEQFF.

This clonotype was observed at least ten times. V and J are TRBV9 and TRBJ1-1; D remains unclear. Germline CDR1 reads SGDLS; CDR2 reads YYNGEE. The CDR3 is 14 amino acids. V lost 1 base and J lost 1, with 8 bases in between. The CDR3 loop is CASSVRTENTEAFF. CDR3 DNA sequence: TGTGCCAGCAGCGTACGGACGGAGAACACTGAAGCTTTCTTT.

This chain connects TRBV7-8 to TRBJ1-1; no clear D gene. Germline V gene sequence: CDR1 SGHVS, CDR2 FQNEAQ. Trimming left V 5 bases short and J 1 base short, with 8 bases between. The CDR3 length is 13 residues. CDR3 protein: CASSRTANTEAFF. The CDR3 DNA reads as TGTGCCAGCAGCCGGACGGCGAACACTGAAGCTTTCTTT.

This clonotype is classed as medium-sized. The J gene is TRBJ1-6, the V gene TRBV3-1; 8 nucleotides align to TRBD1. The CDR3 totals 13 residues. The junction had 6 bases not matched to a gene; V was cut back by 10 bases and J by 7 bases. Germline CDR1 reads LGHDT; CDR2 reads YNNKEL (reference sequence). Here the CDR3 reads CATQRQGNSPLHF. The DNA for the CDR3 is TGTGCCACTCAGCGACAGGGGAATTCACCCCTCCACTTT.

This clonotype was picked up a small number of times. The chain recombines TRBV20-1 with TRBJ1-1, with 8 bases fitting TRBD1. CDR1 and CDR2 from the germline V gene are DFQATT and SNEGSKA (reference sequence). The CDR3 is made up of 15 amino acids. The V segment lost 4 bases and the J segment 2 bases; nucleotides outside the gene matches: 9. CDR3 nucleotides: TGCAGTGCTAAAAGGACAGGGAAAAGAAACACTGAAGCTTTCTTT. The encoded protein is CSAKRTGKRNTEAFF.

CDR3 loop: CSVSLTGLNEKLFF. The CDR3 coding sequence is TGCAGCGTGTCATTGACAGGACTAAATGAAAAACTGTTTTTT. The chain couples TRBV29-1 to TRBJ1-4; a possible D gene is TRBD1 (6 bases). Looked up from germline, CDR1 is SQVTM and CDR2 is ANQGSEA. CDR3 length equals 14 residues. Trimming took 6 bases from V and 5 from J, leaving 16 bases between them. The full variable domain, its missing parts supplied by reference TRBV29-1 and TRBJ1-4, is SAVISQKPSRDICQRGTSLTIQCQVDSQVTMMFWYRQQPGQSLTLIATANQGSEATYESGFVIDKFPISRPNLTFSTLTVSNMSPEDSSIYLCSVSLTGLNEKLFFGSGTQLSVL.

The chain recombines TRBV5-1 with TRBJ1-1; TRBD1 matches at 8 bases. CDR3 length: 14 residues. Germline V gives CDR1 SGHRS, CDR2 YFSETQ. The junction had 16 bases not matched to a gene; V was cut back by 7 bases and J by 11 bases. The CDR3 DNA reads TGCGCCAGCTTGCCCGGACAGGGAGAAGGCCGGGCTTTCTTT. This encodes CASLPGQGEGRAFF. Full variable domain (rest looked up from reference TRBV5-1 and TRBJ1-1): KAGVTQTPRYLIKTRGQQVTLSCSPISGHRSVSWYQQTPGQGLQFLFEYFSETQRNKGNFPGRFSGRQFSNSRSEMNVSTLELGDSALYLCASLPGQGEGRAFFGQGTRLTVV.

By frequency in the sample, this clonotype is medium-sized. The CDR3 sequence: CASSSGRGEKLFF. In DNA, the CDR3 is TGTGCCAGCAGTAGCGGGCGGGGGGAAAAACTGTTTTTT. The chain is built from TRBV7-2 and TRBJ1-4; possible D gene TRBD1, 5 bases. The CDR3 covers 13 residues. The V gene lost 6 bases and the J gene lost 8 bases, with 13 bases spanning the gap. In germline, CDR1 is SGHTA, CDR2 FQGNSA.

Of note for this clonotype: Since a much larger clone is just one base distant, this may be a read error. The conserved final phenylalanine or tryptophan is absent from the CDR3, which likely points to a read error. The chain has TRBV10-2 and TRBJ2-1; D is perhaps TRBD1 (5 bases). The V and J ends lost 3 bases and 4 bases respectively, with 13 bases between them. Germline loops: CDR1 WSHSY, CDR2 SAAADI. The CDR3 sequence is 15 residues long. CDR3 coding DNA: TGCGCCAGCAGTGAACAGGCCGCCGAGTACAATGAGCAGTTCCTC. This gives the protein CASSEQAAEYNEQFL.

The chain is built from TRBV12-3 or TRBV12-4 and TRBJ1-5; 8 positions agree with TRBD1. The CDR3 has 15 amino acids. J was trimmed by 7 bases and V by 4 bases; bases with no gene match: 9. The CDR3 loop reads CASSSAGRDRQPQHF. The CDR3 DNA follows: TGTGCCAGCAGTTCAGCGGGCAGGGACAGGCAGCCCCAGCATTTT.

This clonotype is medium-sized. This chain links TRBV5-5 with TRBJ1-3; 12 nucleotides match TRBD1. The ends lost 6 bases at V and 2 bases at J; junction bases unmatched: 6. CDR1 is SGHKS, CDR2 YYEKEE, per germline (reference sequence). The CDR3 is 16 residues long. The CDR3 loop reads CASIQGQGATGNTIYF. CDR3 sequence (DNA): TGTGCCAGCATCCAGGGACAGGGGGCTACTGGAAACACCATATATTTT.

By sample fraction, this clonotype is medium-sized. CDR3 DNA: TGTGCCACCAGAAGGAATATGAACACTGAAGCTTTCTTT. Amino acid sequence: CATRRNMNTEAFF. V and J are TRBV24-1 and TRBJ1-1; D is unresolved. The germline V and J ends were trimmed by 7 bases and 0 bases, with 8 bases remaining between them. The CDR3 runs 13 residues. CDR1 and CDR2 from the germline V gene are KGHDR and SFDVKD.

This clonotype is classed as medium-sized. The chain recombines TRBV28 with TRBJ1-5; D gene unclear. Trimming took off 5 bases at V and 3 bases at J, with 26 bases between the two ends. The germline CDR1 and CDR2 sequences are MDHEN and SYDVKM. This CDR3 has 19 residues. The CDR3 protein is CASSIPGEAFPEDNQPQHF. CDR3 DNA: TGTGCCAGCAGTATACCCGGGGAGGCTTTCCCCGAGGACAATCAGCCCCAGCATTTT. Complete variable domain (other parts from reference TRBV28 and TRBJ1-5): DVKVTQSSRYLVKRTGEKVFLECVQDMDHENMFWYRQDPGLGLRLIYFSYDVKMKEKGDIPEGYSVSREKKERFSLILESASTNQTSMYLCASSIPGEAFPEDNQPQHFGDGTRLSIL.

The CDR3 region has the DNA TGTGCCAGCAGCTTAGCACTCAATGAGCAGTTCTTC. As protein: CASSLALNEQFF. V usage is TRBV7-2 and J usage is TRBJ2-1; D unresolved. Trimming pared 0 bases from V and 6 bases from J, leaving 3 bases between. This CDR3 region has 12 residues. The V gene's germline CDR1 is SGHTA and CDR2 FQGNSA.

This clonotype was counted between two and nine times. The chain links TRBV6-6 to TRBJ2-1; 7 nucleotides align to TRBD2. The length of the CDR3 is 13 residues. The germline V gene has CDR1 MNHNY and CDR2 SVGAGI (reference sequence). Trimming cost V 3 bases and J 10 bases; bases outside gene matches: 6. CDR3 sequence (DNA): TGTGCCAGCAGTTATGCGGGAGCCGGAGAGCAGTTCTTC. Translation gives CASSYAGAGEQFF.

This clonotype is judged medium-sized. The chain employs TRBV10-3 and TRBJ2-7, with D maybe TRBD1 (5 bases). Between the trimmed V and J ends, which lost 6 bases and 0 bases, there was a span of 18 bases. Germline values: CDR1 ENHRY, CDR2 SYGVKD. CDR3 length equals 16 residues. The DNA for the CDR3 is TGTGCCATCAGGGACCAGGGCCCAAGAAGCTCCTACGAGCAGTACTTC. Amino acids: CAIRDQGPRSSYEQYF.

The CDR3 protein is CASSSSDWKELFF. The CDR3 coding sequence is TGTGCCAGCTCATCGTCGGATTGGAAGGAGCTGTTTTTT. V is TRBV18 and J is TRBJ2-2; D is ambiguous. V lost 5 bases to trimming and J lost 10 bases, with 14 bases between them. The CDR3 covers 13 residues. The germline V gene encodes CDR1 KGHSH and CDR2 LQKENI. The whole variable domain, filled in from reference TRBV18 and TRBJ2-2, reads NAGVMQNPRHLVRRRGQEARLRCSPMKGHSHVYWYRQLPEEGLKFMVYLQKENIIDESGMPKERFSAEFPKEGPSILRIQQVVRGDSAAYFCASSSSDWKELFFGEGSRLTVL.

This clonotype qualifies as medium-sized (0.01 to 0.1%). V usage is TRBV9 and J usage is TRBJ2-3, with D unresolved. The V gene's germline CDR1 is SGDLS and CDR2 YYNGEE. The CDR3 contains 12 residues. V lost 6 bases and J lost 1, with 6 bases in between. The CDR3 DNA reads as TGTGCCAGCAATAGGGGCACAGATACGCAGTATTTT. This translates into CASNRGTDTQYF. Looking up the rest from reference TRBV9 and TRBJ2-3 gives the full variable domain: DSGVTQTPKHLITATGQRVTLRCSPRSGDLSVYWYQQSLDQGLQFLIQYYNGEERAKGNILERFSAQQFPDLHSELNLSSLELGDSALYFCASNRGTDTQYFGPGTRLTVL.

This chain joins TRBV19 and TRBJ1-5, with D perhaps TRBD1 (5 bases). The CDR3 totals 17 residues. V lost 1 base to trimming and J lost 5 bases, with 18 bases between them. The V gene's germline CDR1 is LNHDA and CDR2 SQIVND (reference sequence). The CDR3, as DNA: TGTGCCAGTAGTATAGGCTTGGGCAGGGAAGAAGATCAGCCCCAGCATTTT. It is translated as CASSIGLGREEDQPQHF.

By share, this clonotype counts as medium-sized (0.01 to 0.1%). CDR3 region: CSALKAQETQYF. Written as DNA, the CDR3 is TGCAGCGCTCTCAAGGCCCAAGAGACCCAGTACTTC. The rearrangement links TRBV29-1 to TRBJ2-5; D unclear. V lost 7 bases, J lost 1 base, and 10 bases lay in between. Germline V gives CDR1 SQVTM, CDR2 ANQGSEA. The CDR3 totals 12 residues.

This clonotype was observed at least ten times. V gene TRBV27 combines with J gene TRBJ2-3; 8 positions agree with TRBD2. V shed 6 bases and J 6 bases; nucleotides not matched to a gene: 8. The CDR3 runs to 14 residues. Germline values: CDR1 MNHEY, CDR2 SMNVEV (reference sequence). The DNA of the CDR3 is TGTGCCAGCAGGACGGGAGGGCCTAGGGATACGCAGTATTTT. Protein product: CASRTGGPRDTQYF.

This clonotype is termed medium-sized. The chain employs TRBV29-1 and TRBJ2-1; 7 bases fit TRBD1. The CDR3 loop spans 14 amino acids. Per germline, CDR1 SQVTM and CDR2 ANQGSEA. J was trimmed by 4 bases and V by 5 bases; bases with no gene match: 8. As DNA, the CDR3 is TGCAGCGTTTCGGGCAGGGGGAAGTACAATGAGCAGTTCTTC. Protein: CSVSGRGKYNEQFF.

This clonotype is classed as medium-sized (0.01 to 0.1%). The chain couples TRBV7-9 to TRBJ2-1; no clear D. Trimming left V 0 bases short and J 0 bases short, with 3 bases between. Germline V CDR1 and CDR2: SEHNR, FQNEAQ (reference sequence). The CDR3 runs to 14 residues. The CDR3, as DNA: TGTGCCAGCAGCTTAGCGGGCTCCTACAATGAGCAGTTCTTC. Encoded protein: CASSLAGSYNEQFF.

Judged by abundance, this clonotype is medium-sized. V is TRBV11-2 and J is TRBJ2-5; D may match TRBD1 or TRBD2 (5 bases each). Germline V lookup: CDR1 SGHAT, CDR2 FQNNGV. The V and J ends lost 3 bases and 1 base respectively, with 9 bases between them. The length of the CDR3 is 14 residues. CDR3 in amino acids: CASSLGRPQETQYF. The CDR3 nucleotides read TGTGCCAGCAGCTTGGGACGGCCCCAAGAGACCCAGTACTTC.